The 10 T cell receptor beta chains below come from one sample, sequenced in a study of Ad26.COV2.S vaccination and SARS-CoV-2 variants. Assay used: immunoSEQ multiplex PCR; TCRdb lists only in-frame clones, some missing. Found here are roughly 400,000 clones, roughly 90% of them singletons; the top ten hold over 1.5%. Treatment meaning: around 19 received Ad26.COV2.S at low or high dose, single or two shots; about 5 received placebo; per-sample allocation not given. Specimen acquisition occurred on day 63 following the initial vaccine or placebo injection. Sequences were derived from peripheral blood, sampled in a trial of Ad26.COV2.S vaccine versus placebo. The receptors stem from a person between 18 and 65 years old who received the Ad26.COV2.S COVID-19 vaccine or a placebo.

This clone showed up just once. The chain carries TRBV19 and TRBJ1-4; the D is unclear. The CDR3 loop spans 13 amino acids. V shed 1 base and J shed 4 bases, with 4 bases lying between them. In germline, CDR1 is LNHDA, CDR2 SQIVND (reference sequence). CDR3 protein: CASSIAVNEKLFF. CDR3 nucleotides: TGTGCCAGTAGTATAGCAGTTAATGAAAAACTGTTTTTT.

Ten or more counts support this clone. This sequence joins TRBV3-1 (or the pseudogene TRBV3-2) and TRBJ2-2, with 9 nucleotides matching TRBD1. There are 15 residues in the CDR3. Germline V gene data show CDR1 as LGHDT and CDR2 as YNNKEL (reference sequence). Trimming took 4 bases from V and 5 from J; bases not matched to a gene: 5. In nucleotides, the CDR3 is TGTGCCAGCAGCCGGGGACAGGGTCGGACCGGGGAGCTGTTTTTT. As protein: CASSRGQGRTGELFF.

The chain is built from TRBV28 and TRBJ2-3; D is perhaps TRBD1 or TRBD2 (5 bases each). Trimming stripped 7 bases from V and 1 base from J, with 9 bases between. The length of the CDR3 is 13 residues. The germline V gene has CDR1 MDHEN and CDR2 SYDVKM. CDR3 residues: CASNGGRTDTQYF. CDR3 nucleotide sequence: TGTGCCAGCAATGGGGGTCGCACAGATACGCAGTATTTT.

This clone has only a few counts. The CDR3 bases are TGTGCCAGCAGCCAAGATCTAGCGGTCTCCTACGAGCAGTACTTC. Encoded protein: CASSQDLAVSYEQYF. The chain uses TRBV4-2 and TRBJ2-7, with TRBD2 matching 7 bases. Germline V gene sequence: CDR1 LGHNA, CDR2 YNFKEQ. This CDR3 contains 15 residues. Trimming cost V 0 bases and J 0 bases; bases outside gene matches: 2.

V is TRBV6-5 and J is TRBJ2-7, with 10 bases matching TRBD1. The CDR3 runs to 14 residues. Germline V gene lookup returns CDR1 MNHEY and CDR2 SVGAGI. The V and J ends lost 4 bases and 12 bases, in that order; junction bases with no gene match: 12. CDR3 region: CASSSNSGQGRPYF. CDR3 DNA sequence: TGTGCCAGCAGTTCCAACTCGGGACAGGGGAGACCGTACTTC.

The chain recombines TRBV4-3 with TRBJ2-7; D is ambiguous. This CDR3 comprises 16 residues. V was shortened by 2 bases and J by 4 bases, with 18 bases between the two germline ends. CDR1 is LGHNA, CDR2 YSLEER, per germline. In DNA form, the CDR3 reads TGCGCCAGCAGCCAAAGCACGATAACATACCCTTACGAGCAGTACTTC. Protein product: CASSQSTITYPYEQYF.

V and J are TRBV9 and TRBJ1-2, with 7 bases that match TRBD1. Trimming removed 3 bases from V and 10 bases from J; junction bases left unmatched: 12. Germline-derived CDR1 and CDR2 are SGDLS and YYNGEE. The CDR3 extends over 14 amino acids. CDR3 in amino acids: CASSARDRQLIYTF. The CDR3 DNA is TGTGCCAGCAGCGCCCGGGACAGACAACTGATCTACACCTTC.

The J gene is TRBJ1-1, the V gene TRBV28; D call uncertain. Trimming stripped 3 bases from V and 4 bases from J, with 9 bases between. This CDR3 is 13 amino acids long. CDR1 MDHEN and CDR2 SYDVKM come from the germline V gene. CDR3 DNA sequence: TGTGCCAGCAGTTTGGGGTTTCGCACTGAAGCTTTCTTT. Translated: CASSLGFRTEAFF. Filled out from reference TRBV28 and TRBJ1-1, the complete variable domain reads DVKVTQSSRYLVKRTGEKVFLECVQDMDHENMFWYRQDPGLGLRLIYFSYDVKMKEKGDIPEGYSVSREKKERFSLILESASTNQTSMYLCASSLGFRTEAFFGQGTRLTVV.

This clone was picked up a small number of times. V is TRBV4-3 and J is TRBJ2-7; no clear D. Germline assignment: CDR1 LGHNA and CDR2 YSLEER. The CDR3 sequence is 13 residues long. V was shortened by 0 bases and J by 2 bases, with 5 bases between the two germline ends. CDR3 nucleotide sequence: TGCGCCAGCAGCCAAGATATTCCCTACGAGCAGTACTTC. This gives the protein CASSQDIPYEQYF.

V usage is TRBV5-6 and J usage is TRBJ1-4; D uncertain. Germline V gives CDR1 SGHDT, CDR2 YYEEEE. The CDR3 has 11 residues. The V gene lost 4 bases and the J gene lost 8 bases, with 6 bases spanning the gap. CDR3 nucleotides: TGTGCCAGCAGCCGGCGAGAAAAACTGTTTTTT. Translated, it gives CASSRREKLFF. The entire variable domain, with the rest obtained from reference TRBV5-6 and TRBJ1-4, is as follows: DAGVTQSPTHLIKTRGQQVTLRCSPKSGHDTVSWYQQALGQGPQFIFQYYEEEERQRGNFPDRFSGHQFPNYSSELNVNALLLGDSALYLCASSRREKLFFGSGTQLSVL.